The 9 T cell receptor beta chains below were found in one sample sequenced in a study. Cells sorted as Tregs were CD4+, CD25+ and CD127-/low. TCRdb reprocessed the 5' RACE reads with MiXCR, giving one entry per CDR3 protein. Among about 9,000 distinct CDR3 sequences listed, 40% to 50% were seen once. Specimen: Tregs sorted from a lymph node. The receptor source for this set is a female donor with breast cancer.

This clonotype was recorded a few times. This chain links TRBV6-5 with TRBJ1-1, with D perhaps TRBD1 (5 bases). Germline loops: CDR1 MNHEY, CDR2 SVGAGI. Trimming stripped 4 bases from V and 3 bases from J, with 6 bases between. CDR3 length: 12 residues. The CDR3 sequence is CASSWGDTEAFF. The CDR3 region has the DNA TGTGCCAGCAGTTGGGGGGACACTGAAGCTTTCTTT.

V gene TRBV6-6 combines with J gene TRBJ2-1; TRBD2 might be the D (5 bases). CDR1 is MNHNY and CDR2 is SVGAGI in the germline V gene (reference sequence). The CDR3 covers 16 residues. V was pared by 6 bases and J by 5 bases, with 20 bases between. Written as DNA, the CDR3 is TGTGCCAGCAGACGGGGAGCTAGCAGGAATCACAATGAGCAGTTCTTC. This sequence encodes CASRRGASRNHNEQFF.

This clonotype has just a few counts. The chain combines TRBV12-3 or TRBV12-4 with TRBJ2-7; no clear D gene. Between the trimmed V and J ends, which lost 0 bases and 2 bases, there was a span of 5 bases. CDR3 size: 13 residues. This chain's CDR3 is CASSLAPTYEQYF. CDR3 nucleotide sequence: TGTGCCAGCAGTTTAGCGCCGACCTACGAGCAGTACTTC.

This chain joins TRBV28 and TRBJ1-5, with TRBD1 as a possible D gene (5 bases). The CDR3 sequence is 16 residues long. Trimming shortened V by 0 bases and J by 0 bases, and 9 bases separated the two germline ends. The germline gives CDR1 MDHEN, CDR2 SYDVKM. CDR3 sequence reads: CASSLWRGASNQPQHF. CDR3 bases: TGTGCCAGCAGTTTATGGCGGGGCGCTAGCAATCAGCCCCAGCATTTT.

The chain is built from TRBV20-1 and TRBJ2-1; 12 bases are shared with TRBD2. The CDR3 contains 15 residues. V lost 3 bases to trimming and J lost 9 bases; unmatched junction nucleotides: 9. In germline, CDR1 is DFQATT, CDR2 SNEGSKA (reference sequence). The CDR3 DNA follows: TGCAGTGCTAGTCCTAGCGGGAGGGCCATTGGTGAGCAGTTCTTC. It is translated as CSASPSGRAIGEQFF.

The V gene is TRBV9, the J gene TRBJ2-3, with 7 bases identical to TRBD1. The CDR3 length is 15 residues. V gave up 3 bases and J gave up 2 bases; unmatched junction bases: 6. CDR1 and CDR2 (germline): SGDLS, YYNGEE. The CDR3 bases are TGTGCCAGCAGCGCCTCCGGGACAGACACAGATACGCAGTATTTT. As protein: CASSASGTDTDTQYF.

The table lists this clonotype with a count of one. This chain links TRBV12-3 or TRBV12-4 with TRBJ2-1, with 7 bases lining up with TRBD2. V lost 6 bases, J lost 10 bases, and 12 bases stayed unmatched. The CDR3 is made up of 14 amino acids. The DNA for the CDR3 is TGTGCCAGCAGCCTGGGCGGGGGTGGTTGGGAGCAGTTCTTC. It yields the protein CASSLGGGGWEQFF.

The chain joins TRBV5-1 to TRBJ2-1, with D unresolved. The germline CDR1 and CDR2 sequences are SGHRS and YFSETQ. The CDR3 has 13 residues. Trimming cost V 2 bases and J 4 bases, with 7 bases left between them. The CDR3 nucleotides read TGCGCCAGCAGCTTAACGGAGTACAATGAGCAGTTCTTC. It specifies CASSLTEYNEQFF.

On this clonotype itself: An end of the junction differs from the germline gene, which may be a read error. The chain employs TRBV12-3 or TRBV12-4 and TRBJ2-3, with TRBD2 as a possible D gene (6 bases). This CDR3 is built from 14 residues. CDR3 residues: CASSLATSTDTQYF. The CDR3 DNA sequence: TGTGCCAGCAGTCTAGCGACTAGCACAGATACGCAGTATTTT.